The TCR beta chain described here comes from a study of blood T cell repertoires in COVID-19 (dated by TCRdb to about 2020). Context from the whole study: Samples covering the acute and convalescent phases of COVID-19 were provided by collaborators in the United States, Italy and Spain. Where available, HLA class I and class II types were taken from metadata supplied by the sample provider and were not determined by assay-based typing. Subjects who had been exposed to COVID-19, were actively infected with it, or had recovered from it provided the deeply sampled blood TCRbeta repertoires that made up the dataset. The samples were drawn from two sources: the first 160 participants of the ongoing ImmuneRACE study, and 1,000 to 1,500 subjects contributed by 6 global collaborators. The prospective study material was composed of cDNA or gDNA derived from T cells, B-cell-depleted T cells, or PBMCs. The sample metadata nearly always contained a de-identified subject ID, COVID-19 status, age in years and sex. The repertoires were made available in a free public database intended to serve as a resource for research on the immune response to SARS-CoV-2. Points the paper makes about the study in general: Clinical and demographic metadata were provided uncurated, with the amount varying by source and participant.

The immunoSEQ Assay, a bias-controlled multiplex PCR, was used to amplify TCRbeta CDR3 regions from genomic DNA. For the original study's pipeline: The number of nucleated cells in each sample was estimated by amplification of reference gene primers within the assay. Sequence reads were collapsed and filtered to measure the absolute abundance of every unique TCRbeta CDR3 rearrangement. For each sample, productive Simpson clonality was calculated as the square root of Simpson's diversity index over productive rearrangements. Entries here come from immuneACCESS through TCRdb and include only in-frame sequences with V and J called. Some clones fail to appear in such tables; in the studies checked, an unresolved V gene covers under half of the shortfall, and the cause of the remainder is unknown. V, J and clone size are taken as reported in that table, and D and trimming were inferred from the DNA itself. Counted in this sample were 310,000 or so clones; approximately 90% of them appeared once. The top ten clonotypes cover 9.5% to 10% of the sample.

One collaborating source in Seattle enrolled patients while the patients were actively infected and followed the patients over time throughout the course of disease. Each collaborating institution followed its own protocols to collect whole blood in K2EDTA tubes. For TCRbeta analysis, collaborator samples were shipped as frozen whole blood, as isolated PBMCs, or as DNA extracted from either sample type. V is pared back by 3 bases and J by 10 bases, with 12 bases lying between the germline termini. The CDR3 measures 11 amino acids from cysteine to phenylalanine. Only the CDR3 DNA stays, 33 bases, in frame from base 1. The CDR1 and CDR2 encoded by the germline V gene (reference sequence) are DFQATT and SNEGSKA. Comments on this clone: The clone's antigen remains unknown. Base qualities are not provided; no much larger clone lies one nucleotide away.

The sample comprised peripheral blood. The V and J segments used are TRBV20-1 and TRBJ2-5, with a weak D call of TRBD2 (6 bases match). This TCR was recovered from a man aged 25 to 45 with COVID-19, enrolled during active disease. The CDR3 protein is CSASIRGIQYF. In nucleotide form, the sequence is TGCAGTGCTAGTATCCGCGGGATCCAGTACTTC.